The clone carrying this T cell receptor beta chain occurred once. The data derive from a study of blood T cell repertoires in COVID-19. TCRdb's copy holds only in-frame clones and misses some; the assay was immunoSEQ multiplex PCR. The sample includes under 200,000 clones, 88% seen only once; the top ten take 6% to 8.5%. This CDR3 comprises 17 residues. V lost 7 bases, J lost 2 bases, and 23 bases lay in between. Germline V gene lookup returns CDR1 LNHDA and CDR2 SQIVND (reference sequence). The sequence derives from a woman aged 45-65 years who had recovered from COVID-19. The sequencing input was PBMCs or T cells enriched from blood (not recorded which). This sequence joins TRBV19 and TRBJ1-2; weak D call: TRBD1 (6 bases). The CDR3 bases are TGTGCCAGTACCCCACAGGGTGCGCCTTCCGGGAACTATGGCTACACCTTC. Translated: CASTPQGAPSGNYGYTF.